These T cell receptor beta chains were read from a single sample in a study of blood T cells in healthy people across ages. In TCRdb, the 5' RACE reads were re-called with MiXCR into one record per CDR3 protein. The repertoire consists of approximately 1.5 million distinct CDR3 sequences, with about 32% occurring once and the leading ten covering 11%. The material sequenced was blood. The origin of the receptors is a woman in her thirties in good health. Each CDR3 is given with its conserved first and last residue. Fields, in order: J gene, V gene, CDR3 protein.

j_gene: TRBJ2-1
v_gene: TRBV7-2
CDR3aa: CASSLLGSGSRNEQFF

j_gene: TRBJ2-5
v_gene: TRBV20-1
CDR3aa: CSANSGTGAQETQYF

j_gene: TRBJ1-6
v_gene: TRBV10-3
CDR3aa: CAISGRTYNSPLHF

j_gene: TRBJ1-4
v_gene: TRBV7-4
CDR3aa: CASSRRTLNEELFF

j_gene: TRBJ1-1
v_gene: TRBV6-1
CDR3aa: CASKSKQGLPEAFF

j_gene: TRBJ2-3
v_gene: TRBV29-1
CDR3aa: CSVGAGGPTDTQYF

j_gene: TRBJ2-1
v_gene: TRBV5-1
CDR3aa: CASSSGLAGWDEQFF

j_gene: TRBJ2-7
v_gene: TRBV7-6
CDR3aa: CASSFIAGTGGHEQYF

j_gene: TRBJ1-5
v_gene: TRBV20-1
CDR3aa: CSARTGGESGNQPQHF

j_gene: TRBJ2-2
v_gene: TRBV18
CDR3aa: CASSPPAGPGTGELFF

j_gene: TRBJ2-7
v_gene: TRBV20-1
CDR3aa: CSARGRWHEQYF

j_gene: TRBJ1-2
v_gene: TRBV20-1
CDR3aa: CSASDSNYGYTF

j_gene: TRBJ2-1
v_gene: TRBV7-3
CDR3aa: CASSLTWQAGYNEQFF

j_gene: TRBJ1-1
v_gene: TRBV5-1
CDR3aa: CASSGGQGNTEAFF

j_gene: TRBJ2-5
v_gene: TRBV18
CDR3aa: CASSSWTSGGSELETQYF

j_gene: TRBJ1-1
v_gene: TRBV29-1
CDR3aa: CSVESLEAFF

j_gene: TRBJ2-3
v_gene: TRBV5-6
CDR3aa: CASSFLTDRTDTQYF

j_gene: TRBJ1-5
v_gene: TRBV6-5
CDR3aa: CASSPGIYGQPQHF

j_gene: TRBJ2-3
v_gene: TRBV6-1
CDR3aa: CAIRSGGGASWPDTQYF

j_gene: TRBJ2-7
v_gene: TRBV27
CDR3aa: CASSWTSLSYEQYF

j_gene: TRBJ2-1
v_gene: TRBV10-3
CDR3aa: CAISVGQGMNEQFF

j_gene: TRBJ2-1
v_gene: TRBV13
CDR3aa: CASGQLAGGRQEQFF

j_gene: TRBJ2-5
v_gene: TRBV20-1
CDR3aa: CSALPLASGVQETQYF

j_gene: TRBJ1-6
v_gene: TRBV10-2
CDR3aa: CASSPSGTRHDSPLHF

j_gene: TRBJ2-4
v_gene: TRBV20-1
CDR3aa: CSAAGTGSSRNIQYF

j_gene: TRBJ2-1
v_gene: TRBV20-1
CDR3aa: CSATSGRGNEQFF

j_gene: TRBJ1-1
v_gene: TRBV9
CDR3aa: CASSRRLEGNTEAFF

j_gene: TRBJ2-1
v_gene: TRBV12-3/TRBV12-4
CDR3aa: CASSLFRGRAGYNEQFF

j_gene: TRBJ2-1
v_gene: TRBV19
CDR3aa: CASSPASDYNEQFF

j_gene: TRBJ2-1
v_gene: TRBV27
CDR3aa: CASSPRGPNEQFF

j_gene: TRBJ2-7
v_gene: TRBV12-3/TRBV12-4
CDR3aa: CASSSRQYEQYF

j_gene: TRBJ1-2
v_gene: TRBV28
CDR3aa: CASSLRDRRLYGYTF

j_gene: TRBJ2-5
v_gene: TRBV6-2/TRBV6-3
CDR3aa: CASSSARLAGGPPAETQYF

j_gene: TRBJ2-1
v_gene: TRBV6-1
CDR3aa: CTSRGQGGRTEQFF

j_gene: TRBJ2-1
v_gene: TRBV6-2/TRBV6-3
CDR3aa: CASRRTSGNSGNEQFF

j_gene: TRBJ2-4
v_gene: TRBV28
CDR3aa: CASSTKDRPSQYF

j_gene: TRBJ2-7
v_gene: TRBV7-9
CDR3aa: CASSREWDYEQYF

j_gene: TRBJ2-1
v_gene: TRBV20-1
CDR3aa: CFTNLGAGSYNEQFF

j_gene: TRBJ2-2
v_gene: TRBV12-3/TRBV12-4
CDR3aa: CAITGGAGELFF

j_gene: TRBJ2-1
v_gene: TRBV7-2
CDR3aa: CASSLAQLRYNEQFF

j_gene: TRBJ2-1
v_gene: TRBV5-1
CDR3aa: CASSLDRASGRASNEQFF

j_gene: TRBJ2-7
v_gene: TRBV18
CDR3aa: CASSPGRVISEQYF

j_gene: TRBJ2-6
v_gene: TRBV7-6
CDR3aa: CASSLKERHLRSGANVRTF

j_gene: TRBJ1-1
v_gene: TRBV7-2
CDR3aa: CASSLMTVNTEAFF

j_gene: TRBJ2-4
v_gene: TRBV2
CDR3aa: CASSVGTGSELWIQYF

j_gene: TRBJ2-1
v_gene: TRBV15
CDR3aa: CATSRPRTSGRNEQFF

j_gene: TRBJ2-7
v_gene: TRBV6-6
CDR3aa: CASSLTGQGGYEQYF

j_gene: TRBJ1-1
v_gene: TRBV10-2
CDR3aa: CASRQTDYTEAFF

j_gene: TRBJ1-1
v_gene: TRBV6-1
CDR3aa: CASSEVRSTEAFF

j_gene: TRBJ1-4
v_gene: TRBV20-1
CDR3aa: CSAPLARGEKLFF

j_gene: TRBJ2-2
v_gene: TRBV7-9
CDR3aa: CASSSTGTGELFF

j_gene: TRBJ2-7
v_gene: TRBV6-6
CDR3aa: CASSYYPGGPYEQYF

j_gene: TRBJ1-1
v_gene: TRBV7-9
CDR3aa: CASSLGAVGDTEAFF

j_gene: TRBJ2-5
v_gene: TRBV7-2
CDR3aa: CASSLIGSARGLQETQYF